Included here is one TCR beta chain sequence, with context. Which antigen it targets is not known. No clone much larger than this one lies a single base away; base qualities are absent. The donors were included in the validation cohort of 100 to 150 subjects, a group kept apart from the approximately 700-subject first cohort. The library was generated by the immunoSEQ multiplex PCR assay. Turning to the authors' computational methods: To diagnose cytomegalovirus status from the catalog of TCR beta chain sequences, a statistical classification framework was built. This immuneACCESS table, as held by TCRdb, lists in-frame sequences with V and J called but not all clones. Of the missing ones, under half trace to an unresolved V gene in checked studies; the others have no known cause. V and J calls and clone size are copied from that table; D and trimming were computed from the DNA. This sample holds 220,000 or so clones; around four fifths were observed only once. Of the sample, about 14% falls within the top ten clones.

Spanning cysteine to phenylalanine, the CDR3 consists of 14 amino acids. This entry keeps only the CDR3 DNA: 42 bases, framed from base 1. The germline V gene yields MNHEY for CDR1 and SVGAGI for CDR2. At the junction V is shortened by 6 bases and J by 4 bases; bases outside the gene matches: 3. The data stem from a study of cytomegalovirus exposure and HLA in healthy donors (dated by TCRdb to between 2016 and 2019). Turning to the overall study: According to a later analysis, the approximately 120 validation repertoires were produced on the same platform as the approximately 620 repertoires of the first cohort. The study was designed to test whether signatures of past pathogen exposure could be identified by cataloging public T cell receptors. Along with the approximately 670-subject first cohort, a separate validation cohort of roughly 110 different subjects was used. To predict cytomegalovirus infection status, the study combined high-throughput TCR immunosequencing, statistical association of individual TCRs with disease status, and machine learning.

The investigation overall reported the following: The study gave a list of 150 to 200 TCR beta chains associated with cytomegalovirus. While some public TCRs were present in many individuals, most TCR sequences turned up only very rarely across donors. A later analysis lacked HLA typing for the validation cohort, so it scored co-occurrence in that cohort across all 110 or so repertoires. Three of the identified cytomegalovirus-associated TCR beta chains were confirmed in vitro to be specific for cytomegalovirus antigens. The authors suggested that the approach could potentially be generalized to other disease states and immunological phenotypes. Subsequent analysis determined that TCRs grouped into clusters in the first cohort also showed a tendency toward co-occurrence across the 90 to 150 validation repertoires, and 85% to 95% of cluster scores exceeded 0. The classifier was reported to diagnose cytomegalovirus status with high specificity and sensitivity in both the original cohort and the validation cohort.

The sequencing input was PBMCs. The chain is made from TRBV6-5 and TRBJ2-1, with 10 central nucleotides matching TRBD1. This clonotype was obtained from a woman in her 30s in good health and CMV-seropositive. The nucleotides read TGTGCCAGCAGCCCGGGACAGGGGTACAATGAGCAGTTCTTC. Translated, this is CASSPGQGYNEQFF.